Listed below are T cell receptor beta chains from one sample, sequenced in a study of blood T cell repertoires in COVID-19. The repertoire was sequenced with immunoSEQ multiplex PCR; TCRdb's copy has only in-frame clones and lacks some. Of 300,000 to 400,000 clones in the sample, 88% are singletons; the top ten hold 5.5% to 7.5%. The sequenced material came from peripheral blood. The receptors originated from a woman in her 70s with COVID-19, enrolled during active disease. CDR3s include the opening cysteine and the closing phenylalanine or tryptophan. Each record gives: J gene, clone size, CDR3 length, D gene, V gene, CDR3 DNA, CDR3 protein. The D gene is left open where the match is weak. Clone size is shown for a subset of rows, as once, few, many or a class of expanded clone.

TRBJ1-6 . 13 . TRBV18 TGTGCCAGCTCACCAGGGAGGGTTTCACCCCTCCACTTT CASSPGRVSPLHF
TRBJ1-2 . 14 . TRBV5-1 TGCGCCAGCAGCTTGGCGACAGGAAACTATGGCTACACCTTC CASSLATGNYGYTF
TRBJ1-2 . 13 TRBD1 TRBV18 TGTGCCAGCTCACCGACGACAGGGGATGGCTACACCTTC CASSPTTGDGYTF
TRBJ1-5 . 15 TRBD1 TRBV27 TGTGCCAGCAAGGACAGGGAGTTTAGCAATCAGCCCCAGCATTTT CASKDREFSNQPQHF
TRBJ2-1 . 15 TRBD2 TRBV3-1/TRBV3-2 TGTGCCAGCAGCCAAATCGGGGGGAGCTACAATGAGCAGTTCTTC CASSQIGGSYNEQFF
TRBJ2-1 . 15 TRBD2 TRBV9 TGTGCCAGCAGCGCCGGACTAGCGGTCTCTAATGAGCAGTTCTTC CASSAGLAVSNEQFF
TRBJ1-2 . 11 TRBD1 TRBV29-1 TGCAGCGTTGGCAGGGGGAGTGGCTACACCTTC CSVGRGSGYTF
TRBJ1-6 . 14 TRBD1 TRBV6-5 TGTGCCAGCAGAAAGGACAGGGGAAGTTCACCCCTCCACTTT CASRKDRGSSPLHF
TRBJ2-2 . 12 . TRBV12-5 TGTGCTAGTGCCGTGAGTGGCGGGGAGCTGTTTTTT CASAVSGGELFF
TRBJ1-1 once 14 TRBD1 TRBV10-3 TGTGCCATCAGTGAGTCTCGACAGGGGAATGAAGCTTTCTTT CAISESRQGNEAFF
TRBJ2-7 . 16 TRBD1 TRBV11-3 TGTGCCAGCAGCTTAGACTCGGGGACAGCGAGAGGAGGGCAGTACTTC CASSLDSGTARGGQYF
TRBJ1-1 . 15 TRBD1 TRBV7-2 TGTGCCAGCAGCAAGGACAGGGGGTCGAACACTGAAGCTTTCTTT CASSKDRGSNTEAFF
TRBJ2-5 . 14 . TRBV4-3 TGCGCCAGCAGCCAAGAACATAAGGCGGGGACCCAGTACTTC CASSQEHKAGTQYF
TRBJ1-2 . 18 . TRBV11-2 TGTGCCAGCAGCTTAGATTTACAGGACAGCCTACCTAACTATGGCTACACCTTC CASSLDLQDSLPNYGYTF
TRBJ2-2 . 16 TRBD1 TRBV24-1 TGTGCCACCAGTGACCCCGGGACAGGGACGGCCGGGGAGCTGTTTTTT CATSDPGTGTAGELFF
TRBJ1-6 . 14 . TRBV7-2 TGTGCCAGCAGCCCTGGGAGGGGTCATTCACCCCTCCACTTT CASSPGRGHSPLHF
TRBJ1-6 . 14 . TRBV18 TGTGCCAGCTCACCGGGCAGGGGTAATTCACCCCTCCACTTT CASSPGRGNSPLHF
TRBJ1-1 . 14 TRBD1 TRBV19 TGTGCCAGCTGGGGACAGGGAGTAAAGACTGAAGCTTTCTTT CASWGQGVKTEAFF
TRBJ1-2 . 14 TRBD1 TRBV19 TGTGCCAGTAGGCGGACAGGGGGCGGTTATGGCTACACCTTC CASRRTGGGYGYTF
TRBJ2-2 . 16 . TRBV5-1 TGCGCCAGCAGCTCGACCACAGGCTTGAACACCGGGGAGCTGTTTTTT CASSSTTGLNTGELFF
TRBJ1-5 . 11 . TRBV6-5 TGTGCCAGCAGTCTGGGGGGGCCCCAGCATTTT CASSLGGPQHF
TRBJ1-1 . 12 TRBD1 TRBV6-1 TGTGCCAGCAGTGAAGGCGACAGGGGAGCTTTCTTT CASSEGDRGAFF
TRBJ2-1 once 16 TRBD2 TRBV5-4 TGTGCCAGCAGCCAACCTCTTGGCGGGGGGGCACATGAGCAGTTCTTC CASSQPLGGGAHEQFF
TRBJ2-7 . 13 . TRBV18 TGTGCCAGCTCACCGAGCGACTCCCGCGAGCAGTACTTC CASSPSDSREQYF
TRBJ1-6 once 15 . TRBV7-2 TGTGCCAGCAGCTTAGGGGGGGGGCGCGGGTCACCCCTCCACTTT CASSLGGGRGSPLHF
TRBJ2-7 . 17 . TRBV6-1 TGTGCCAGCAGTGAAGCGCCCACCCTGGACATCTCCTACGAGCAGTACTTC CASSEAPTLDISYEQYF
TRBJ1-2 . 14 TRBD1 TRBV9 TGTGCCAGCAGCGTGGGGACAGGGGGCTATGGCTACACCTTC CASSVGTGGYGYTF
TRBJ1-6 few 14 TRBD1 TRBV3-1/TRBV3-2 TGTGCCAGCAGCCTGGGACAGGGTAATTCACCCCTCCACTTT CASSLGQGNSPLHF
TRBJ1-1 . 10 . TRBV30 TGTGCCTGGTTCGGCACTGAAGCTTTCTTT CAWFGTEAFF
TRBJ1-3 . 15 . TRBV19 TGTGCCAGTAGTATCCGGCAGGGCCTTGGAAACACCATATATTTT CASSIRQGLGNTIYF
TRBJ1-3 . 14 . TRBV27 TGTGCCAGCAGTCTCTCTAGCTCTGGAAACACCATATATTTT CASSLSSSGNTIYF
TRBJ2-2 . 17 TRBD1 TRBV9 TGTGCCAGCAGCGCCTCAGACAGGGGCCAAAGGTCCGGGGAGCTGTTTTTT CASSASDRGQRSGELFF
TRBJ2-3 few 17 TRBD2 TRBV18 TGTGCCAGCTCACCATCAGGGACTAGCGGGGGCACAGATACGCAGTATTTT CASSPSGTSGGTDTQYF
TRBJ1-2 . 18 TRBD1 TRBV5-6 TGTGCCAGCAGCTTGGGGCACCCGGGACAGAGTGCGAACTATGGCTACACCTTC CASSLGHPGQSANYGYTF
TRBJ1-6 . 13 . TRBV5-6 TGTGCCACCACTAGGGTGTGGAATTCACCCCTCCACTTT CATTRVWNSPLHF
TRBJ2-2 . 14 TRBD1 TRBV18 TGTGCCAGCTCACCGCAGGGGGCGACCGGGGAGCTGTTTTTT CASSPQGATGELFF
TRBJ2-3 . 14 TRBD1 TRBV2 TGTGCCAGCAGGGGACAGGGGGCAACAGATACGCAGTATTTT CASRGQGATDTQYF
TRBJ2-5 few 14 . TRBV5-5 TGTGCCAGCAGCTTGCCCGGGTCCCAAGAGACCCAGTACTTC CASSLPGSQETQYF
TRBJ2-1 . 14 TRBD1 TRBV24-1 TGTGCCACCTCCGGGACAGACTTTTACAATGAGCAGTTCTTC CATSGTDFYNEQFF
TRBJ2-5 . 19 TRBD2 TRBV7-2 TGTGCCAGCAGCTTAGAACTAGCGGGGGGGCTGGGGAGTCAAGAGACCCAGTACTTC CASSLELAGGLGSQETQYF
TRBJ1-1 . 13 . TRBV7-2 TGTGCCAGCAGCTTAAATGCCAGAGGTGAAGCTTTCTTT CASSLNARGEAFF
TRBJ2-7 few 12 . TRBV2 TGTGCCAGCAGTCCACTTCTCTACGAGCAGTACTTC CASSPLLYEQYF
TRBJ1-5 . 15 . TRBV19 TGTGCCAGTAGTATAACAGGGATGGGCAATCAGCCCCAGCATTTT CASSITGMGNQPQHF
TRBJ1-1 . 14 . TRBV6-5 TGTGCCAGCAGTTACTCGATTGAGAGGACTGAAGCTTTCTTT CASSYSIERTEAFF
TRBJ1-3 . 17 TRBD1 TRBV9 TGTGCCAGCAGCCCTTGGGACAGGGGAAGGTCTGGAAACACCATATATTTT CASSPWDRGRSGNTIYF
TRBJ1-2 once 16 . TRBV7-8 TGTGCCAGCAGCTTGGGCCAGACAAGTTCCAACTATGGCTACACCTTC CASSLGQTSSNYGYTF
TRBJ2-1 . 14 . TRBV30 TGTGCCTGGGGACCGGGACTTCTAGTTTATGAGCAGTTCTTC CAWGPGLLVYEQFF
TRBJ2-4 . 19 TRBD2 TRBV6-1 TGTGCCAGCAGTGAAAGGGGTAGCGGGGACAACCTAGCCAAAAACATTCAGTACTTC CASSERGSGDNLAKNIQYF